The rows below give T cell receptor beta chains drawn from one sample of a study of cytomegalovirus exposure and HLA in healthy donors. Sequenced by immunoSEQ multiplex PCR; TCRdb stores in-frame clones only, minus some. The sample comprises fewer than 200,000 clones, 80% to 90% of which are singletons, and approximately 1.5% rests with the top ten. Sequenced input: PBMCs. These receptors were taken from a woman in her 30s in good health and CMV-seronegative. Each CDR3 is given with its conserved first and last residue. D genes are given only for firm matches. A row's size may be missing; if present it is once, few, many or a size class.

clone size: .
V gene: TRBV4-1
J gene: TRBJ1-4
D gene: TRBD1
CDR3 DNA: TGCGCCAGCAGCCAACAGGGACAGGGGGCAGGAAAACTGTTTTTT
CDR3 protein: CASSQQGQGAGKLFF

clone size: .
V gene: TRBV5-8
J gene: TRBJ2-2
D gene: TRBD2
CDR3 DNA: TGTGCCAGCAGCTCCAGTTCCGGGGGGTTAACCGGGGAGCTGTTTTTT
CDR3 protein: CASSSSSGGLTGELFF

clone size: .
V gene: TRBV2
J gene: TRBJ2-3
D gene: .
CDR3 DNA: TGTGCCAGCAGGTCAGAGACTCAGAAGCAGTATTTT
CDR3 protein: CASRSETQKQYF

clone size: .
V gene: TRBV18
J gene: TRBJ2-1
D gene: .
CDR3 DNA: TGTGCCAGCTCACCCTCTCCGCCGGGCAATGAGCAGTTCTTC
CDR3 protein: CASSPSPPGNEQFF

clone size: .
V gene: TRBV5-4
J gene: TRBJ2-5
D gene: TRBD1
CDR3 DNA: TGTGCCAGCAGCCAACCGGGACAGGGGTGGGAGACCCAGTACTTC
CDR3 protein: CASSQPGQGWETQYF

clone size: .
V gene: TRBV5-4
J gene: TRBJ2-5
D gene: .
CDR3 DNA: TGTGCCAGCAGCTTGGTGGCGGGCCTGGGTCGAGAGACCCAGTACTTC
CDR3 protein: CASSLVAGLGRETQYF

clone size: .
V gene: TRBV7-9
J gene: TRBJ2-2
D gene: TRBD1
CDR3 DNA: TGTGCCAGCAGCCCCGGGACAGACCTACGAGTGGGGGAGCTGTTTTTT
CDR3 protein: CASSPGTDLRVGELFF

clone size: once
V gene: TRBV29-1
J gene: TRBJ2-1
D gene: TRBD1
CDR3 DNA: TGCAGCGTTGAGGAATCGGGACAGGGCTACAATGAGCAGTTCTTC
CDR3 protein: CSVEESGQGYNEQFF

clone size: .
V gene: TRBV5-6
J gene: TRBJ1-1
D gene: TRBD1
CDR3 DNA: TGTGCCAGCAGCCCGACGGGGACAGGAATATTCGGAGCTTTCTTT
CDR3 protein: CASSPTGTGIFGAFF

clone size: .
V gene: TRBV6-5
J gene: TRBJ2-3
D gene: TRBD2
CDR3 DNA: TGTGCCAGCAGCGGGGGAGGGCCAAACACAGATACGCAGTATTTT
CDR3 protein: CASSGGGPNTDTQYF

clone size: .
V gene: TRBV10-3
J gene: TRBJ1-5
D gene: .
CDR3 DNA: TGTGCCATCAGTGAGTCACTTGGGGGGACGGGCCAGGGGCCCCAGCATTTT
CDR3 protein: CAISESLGGTGQGPQHF

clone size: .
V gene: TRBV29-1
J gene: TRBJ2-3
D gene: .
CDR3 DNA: TGCAGCGTTGTGGATATGAGCGGCGTTAGCACAGATACGCAGTATTTT
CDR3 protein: CSVVDMSGVSTDTQYF

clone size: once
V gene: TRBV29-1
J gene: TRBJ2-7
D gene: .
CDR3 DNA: TGCAGCGTTGAAGGCAGGGACGAGCAGTACTTC
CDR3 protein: CSVEGRDEQYF

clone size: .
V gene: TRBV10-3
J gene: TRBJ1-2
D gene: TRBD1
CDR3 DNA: TGTGCCATCAGTGGGACAGGGATTGATGGCTACACCTTC
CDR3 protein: CAISGTGIDGYTF

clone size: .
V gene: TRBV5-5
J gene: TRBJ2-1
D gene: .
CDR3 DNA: TGTGCCAGCAGCTTGTGGGGGGGCCGGAATGAGCAGTTCTTC
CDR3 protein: CASSLWGGRNEQFF

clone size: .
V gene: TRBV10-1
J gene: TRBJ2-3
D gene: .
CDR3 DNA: TGCGCCAGCCGGGACTCATACACAGATACGCAGTATTTT
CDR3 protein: CASRDSYTDTQYF

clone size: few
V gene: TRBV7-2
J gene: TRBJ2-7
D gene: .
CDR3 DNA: TGTGCCAGCAGCTCTAGGACAGGAGGGAGGTACGAGCAGTACTTC
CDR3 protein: CASSSRTGGRYEQYF

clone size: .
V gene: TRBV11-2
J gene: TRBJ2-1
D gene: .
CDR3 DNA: TGTGCCAGCAGCGACCCGGGGGACAGCTCCTACAATGAGCAGTTCTTC
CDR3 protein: CASSDPGDSSYNEQFF

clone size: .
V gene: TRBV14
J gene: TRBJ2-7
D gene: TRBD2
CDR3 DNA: TGTGCCAGCAGCCAAGTGACTAGCGGGGAAACCTACGAGCAGTACTTC
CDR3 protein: CASSQVTSGETYEQYF

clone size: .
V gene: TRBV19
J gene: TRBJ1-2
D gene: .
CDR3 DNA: TGTGCCAGTAGTATGCGTCGAGGCGCTGGCTACACCTTC
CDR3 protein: CASSMRRGAGYTF

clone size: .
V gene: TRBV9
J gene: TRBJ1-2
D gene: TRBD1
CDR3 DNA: TGTGCCAGCAGCGTAGCGGACAGGAATGGCTACACCTTC
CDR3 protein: CASSVADRNGYTF

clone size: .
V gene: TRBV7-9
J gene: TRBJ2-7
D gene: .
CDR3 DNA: TGTGCCAGCAGCTCTTCCGGGACACTCTCCTACGAGCAGTACTTC
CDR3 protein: CASSSSGTLSYEQYF

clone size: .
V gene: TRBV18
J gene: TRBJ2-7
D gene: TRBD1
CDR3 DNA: TGTGCCAGCTCACCTAAGGGGGACAGCTACGAGCAGTACTTC
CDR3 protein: CASSPKGDSYEQYF